In this sample, the clone carrying this T cell receptor beta chain turned up a few times. As originally analysed: Estimation of nucleated cell counts relied on the amplification of reference gene primers. Clones were read by immunoSEQ multiplex PCR, and TCRdb kept only the in-frame ones, dropping some. V and J calls and clone size are given by that table; D and trimming were obtained from the DNA. The data show about 400,000 clones, with roughly 88% seen just once and around 2.1% held by the top ten. This entry comes from a study of blood T cell repertoires in COVID-19. The overall study: Samples representing acute and convalescent COVID-19 were sourced from the United States, Italy and Spain.

Participants spanned ages about 18 to 90 years and resided in 20 to 30 US areas. Participants were placed into cohorts based on the clinical history they reported. This clonotype was obtained from a woman between 40 and 50 years old with acute COVID-19. The specimen was PBMCs or T cells enriched from blood (not recorded which).

The CDR3 bases are TGTGCCAGCAGCCACCGACAGGGCCACTATGGCTACACCTTC. Translated: CASSHRQGHYGYTF. This sequence joins TRBV21-1 and TRBJ1-2; the table's TRBD1 call for D was not verified on the DNA. TRBV21-1 is shown as a pseudogene. The CDR3 spans 14 residues.